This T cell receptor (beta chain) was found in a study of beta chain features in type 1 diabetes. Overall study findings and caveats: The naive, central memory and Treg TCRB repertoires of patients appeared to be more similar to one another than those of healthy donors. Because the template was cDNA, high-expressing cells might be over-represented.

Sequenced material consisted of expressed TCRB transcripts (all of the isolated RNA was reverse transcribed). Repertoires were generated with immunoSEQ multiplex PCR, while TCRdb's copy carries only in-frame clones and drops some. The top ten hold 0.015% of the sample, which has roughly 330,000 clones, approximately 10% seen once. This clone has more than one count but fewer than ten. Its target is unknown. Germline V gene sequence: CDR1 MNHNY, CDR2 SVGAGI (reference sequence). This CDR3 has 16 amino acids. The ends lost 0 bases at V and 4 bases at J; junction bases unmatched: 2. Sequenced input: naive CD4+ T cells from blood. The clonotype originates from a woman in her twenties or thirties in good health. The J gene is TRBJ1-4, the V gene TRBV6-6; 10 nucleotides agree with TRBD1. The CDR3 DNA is TGTGCCAGCAGTTACTCAGGACAGGGGGGTAATGAAAAACTGTTTTTT. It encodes CASSYSGQGGNEKLFF.